Shown below are 18 T cell receptor beta chains from a single sample sequenced in a study of cytomegalovirus exposure and HLA in healthy donors. This PCR relied on a set of 60 Vbeta primers and 13 Jbeta primers. Libraries were prepared by immunoSEQ multiplex PCR; TCRdb keeps only in-frame clonotypes and omits some of them. The table for this sample gives about 79,000 clones. The material sequenced was PBMCs. These receptors all come from a man under 40 in good health and CMV-seronegative.

The rearrangement links TRBV6-5 to TRBJ2-7, with 7 bases fitting TRBD1. The ends lost 5 bases at V and 3 bases at J; junction bases unmatched: 10. The length of the CDR3 is 15 residues. Per germline, CDR1 MNHEY and CDR2 SVGAGI. This CDR3 reads CASSPGQFFLYEQYF. The CDR3 region has the DNA TGTGCCAGCAGTCCGGGACAGTTTTTTCTCTACGAGCAGTACTTC.

The V and J genes are TRBV28 and TRBJ1-5; TRBD1 aligns across 9 bases. This CDR3 is 16 amino acids long. The ends lost 5 bases at V and 3 bases at J; junction bases unmatched: 8. In germline, CDR1 is MDHEN, CDR2 SYDVKM. The CDR3 DNA reads TGTGCCAGCAGTCCTCGACAGGGGGGGTACAATCAGCCCCAGCATTTT. Protein product: CASSPRQGGYNQPQHF.

This chain joins TRBV14 and TRBJ1-2, with a tentative D call TRBD1 (6 bases). Germline V gene data show CDR1 as SGHDN and CDR2 as FVKESK. CDR3 length: 12 amino acids. The V and J ends lost 4 bases and 12 bases respectively, with 15 bases between them. The CDR3 DNA is TGTGCCAGCAGCCGGGGCAGGGGAAAAAACACCTTC. It translates to CASSRGRGKNTF. The full variable domain, its missing parts supplied by reference TRBV14 and TRBJ1-2, is EAGVTQFPSHSVIEKGQTVTLRCDPISGHDNLYWYRRVMGKEIKFLLHFVKESKQDESGMPNNRFLAERTGGTYSTLKVQPAELEDSGVYFCASSRGRGKNTFGSGTRLTVV.

This rearrangement joins TRBV15 to TRBJ2-2, with TRBD2 identical over 7 bases. Looked up from germline, CDR1 is LNHNV and CDR2 is YYDKDF (reference sequence). This CDR3 comprises 14 residues. V dropped 7 bases and J dropped 8; count of bases not matched to a gene: 10. The chain's CDR3 is CATKPAGKPGELFF. The CDR3 DNA reads as TGTGCCACCAAGCCAGCGGGAAAGCCTGGGGAGCTGTTTTTT.

The chain employs TRBV4-1 and TRBJ1-3; D is ambiguous. V was shortened by 2 bases and J by 3 bases, with 5 bases between the two germline ends. The CDR3 runs to 13 residues. Germline lookup yields CDR1 MGHRA and CDR2 YSYEKL. DNA of the CDR3: TGCGCCAGCAGCCAACCCTTTGGAAACACCATATATTTT. Its protein is CASSQPFGNTIYF.

The V and J genes are TRBV27 and TRBJ1-1, with 10 bases fitting TRBD1. The CDR3 is 14 amino acids. V was pared by 6 bases and J by 7 bases, with 8 bases of the junction left unmatched. The germline V gene encodes CDR1 MNHEY and CDR2 SMNVEV (reference sequence). CDR3 coding DNA: TGTGCCAGCAGGACACAGACAGGGGGCAGTGAAGCTTTCTTT. Amino acid sequence: CASRTQTGGSEAFF.

Turning to this clone: An end of the junction differs from the germline gene, which may be a read error. The rearrangement links TRBV11-3 to TRBJ2-7; 7 bases line up with TRBD2. The length of the CDR3 is 12 residues. CDR1 and CDR2 (germline): SGHNT, YENEEA. CDR3 DNA: TGTGCCAGCAGCCCGGGAGCGGGGCGCGTACACTTC. It codes for CASSPGAGRVHF. Using reference TRBV11-3 and TRBJ2-7 for the parts outside the CDR3, the full variable domain is EAGVVQSPRYKIIEKKQPVAFWCNPISGHNTLYWYLQNLGQGPELLIRYENEEAVDDSQLPKDRFSAERLKGVDSTLKIQPAELGDSAVYLCASSPGAGRVHFGPGTRLTVT.

The rearrangement links TRBV5-6 to TRBJ2-5; a possible D gene is TRBD1 (6 bases). The CDR3 length is 13 residues. Germline V gene sequence: CDR1 SGHDT, CDR2 YYEEEE. Trimming took 0 bases from V and 4 from J, leaving 7 bases between them. The CDR3 DNA reads TGTGCCAGCAGCTTGGACAGGGCAGAGACCCAGTACTTC. It yields the protein CASSLDRAETQYF.

CDR3 in DNA: TGTGCCATCAGGGCCTACAGGGGGGCGGACACTGAAGCTTTCTTT. Encoded protein: CAIRAYRGADTEAFF. V usage is TRBV10-3 and J usage is TRBJ1-1, with 8 bases identical to TRBD1. The V gene end was trimmed by 6 bases and the J gene end by 3 bases; junction bases not matched to a gene: 9. Germline V CDR1 and CDR2: ENHRY, SYGVKD. The CDR3 runs 15 residues.

This chain connects TRBV9 to TRBJ2-2, with D unclear. The CDR3 loop spans 15 amino acids. CDR1 is SGDLS, CDR2 YYNGEE, per germline. V lost 5 bases to trimming and J lost 0 bases, with 11 bases between them. The CDR3 region is CASRPPTPNTGELFF. The CDR3 DNA reads as TGTGCCAGCAGGCCCCCAACACCGAACACCGGGGAGCTGTTTTTT.

V and J are TRBV9 and TRBJ2-3, with 12 positions matching TRBD2. Germline assignment: CDR1 SGDLS and CDR2 YYNGEE. The CDR3 contains 15 residues. Trimming cost V 3 bases and J 5 bases; bases outside gene matches: 4. The CDR3 spells CASSASGGEGDTQYF. CDR3 coding DNA: TGTGCCAGCAGCGCTAGCGGGGGGGAGGGAGATACGCAGTATTTT.

The genes are TRBV18 and TRBJ2-2; D gene uncertain. V was shortened by 3 bases and J by 0 bases, with 11 bases between the two germline ends. The CDR3 is made up of 16 amino acids. CDR1 and CDR2 from the germline V gene are KGHSH and LQKENI. As DNA, the CDR3 is TGTGCCAGCTCACCTTTCGACACCTCGAACACCGGGGAGCTGTTTTTT. Its translation is CASSPFDTSNTGELFF.

CDR3 DNA sequence: TGTGCCAGCAGTTCACAGGGGACTGAAGCTTTCTTT. This encodes CASSSQGTEAFF. The chain has TRBV28 and TRBJ1-1; 7 bases are a match to TRBD1. The CDR3 length is 12 residues. The germline gives CDR1 MDHEN, CDR2 SYDVKM. V was pared by 4 bases and J by 5 bases, with 1 base of the junction left unmatched. Filled out from reference TRBV28 and TRBJ1-1, the complete variable domain reads DVKVTQSSRYLVKRTGEKVFLECVQDMDHENMFWYRQDPGLGLRLIYFSYDVKMKEKGDIPEGYSVSREKKERFSLILESASTNQTSMYLCASSSQGTEAFFGQGTRLTVV.

V gene TRBV9 combines with J gene TRBJ1-2; possible D gene TRBD1, 6 bases. From germline, CDR1 is SGDLS and CDR2 YYNGEE. The CDR3 totals 14 residues. V dropped 2 bases and J dropped 1 base, with 9 bases sitting between them. The chain's CDR3 is CASSVGALNYGYTF. DNA of the CDR3: TGTGCCAGCAGCGTGGGGGCTCTTAACTATGGCTACACCTTC.

V usage is TRBV29-1 and J usage is TRBJ1-1, with 9 bases that match TRBD1. Germline CDR1 and CDR2: SQVTM and ANQGSEA. The CDR3 loop spans 12 amino acids. The ends lost 6 bases at V and 4 bases at J; junction bases unmatched: 3. CDR3 sequence reads: CSVGQGSTEAFF. The CDR3 DNA follows: TGCAGCGTCGGACAGGGGTCCACTGAAGCTTTCTTT.

V gene TRBV14 combines with J gene TRBJ1-2; possibly TRBD1 for D (5 bases). The CDR3 extends over 12 amino acids. Germline CDR1 is SGHDN and CDR2 is FVKESK. The V end was cut by 5 bases, the J end by 10 bases, with 14 bases between. CDR3: CASSFPTAPYTF. The CDR3 DNA sequence: TGTGCCAGCAGCTTCCCGACAGCTCCCTACACCTTC.

The V call is TRBV2, the J call TRBJ2-5; TRBD1 matches 7 bases. V shed 0 bases and J 2 bases; nucleotides not matched to a gene: 9. This CDR3 has 17 amino acids. From germline, CDR1 is SNHLY and CDR2 FYNNEI. CDR3 sequence: CASSEATARGSQETQYF. The DNA of the CDR3 is TGTGCCAGCAGTGAAGCGACAGCCAGGGGGTCGCAAGAGACCCAGTACTTC.

Note on this clone: One junction end disagrees with the germline gene, perhaps due to a read error. This CDR3 is also generated by other DNA sequences in the sample. The chain is built from TRBV2 and TRBJ1-1; a possible D gene is TRBD1 (6 bases). From germline, CDR1 is SNHLY and CDR2 FYNNEI. The CDR3 consists of 15 residues. The CDR3 nucleotides are TGTGCCAGTAGTGAGGAGGACAGTAGGAGCACTGAAGCTTTCTTT. As protein: CASSEEDSRSTEAFF.